The 32 T cell receptor beta chains reported below all come from one sample, sequenced in a study of somatic mutations in cytotoxic T cells in rheumatoid arthritis. Some clones are missing from TCRdb's copy, which holds only in-frame ones; the method was immunoSEQ multiplex PCR. The data hold 15,000 to 20,000 clones, with around 80% observed a single time. Input material: CD8+ T cells sorted from blood. These receptors were obtained from an adult with rheumatoid arthritis.

V and J are TRBV27 and TRBJ2-7; D is tentatively TRBD1 or TRBD2 (5 bases each). Germline V gene lookup returns CDR1 MNHEY and CDR2 SMNVEV (reference sequence). The V end lost 0 bases, the J end lost 6 bases, and 18 bases lay between the germline ends. This CDR3 spans 16 amino acids. The CDR3 coding sequence is TGTGCCAGCAGTTTATCTGTCAGGGACGGCGTCGGCGAGCAGTACTTC. It is translated as CASSLSVRDGVGEQYF.

The chain is built from TRBV6-1 and TRBJ1-2; D might be TRBD1 (6 bases). Germline CDR1 and CDR2: MNHNS and SASEGT. The germline V and J ends were trimmed by 2 bases and 8 bases, with 24 bases remaining between them. The CDR3 extends over 17 amino acids. The CDR3 loop is CASSEISDRPTGGGYTF. The CDR3, as DNA: TGTGCCAGCAGTGAAATCTCCGACAGGCCTACAGGCGGGGGCTACACCTTC.

The V and J genes are TRBV6-6 and TRBJ1-5, with D possibly matching TRBD1 (6 bases). V gave up 4 bases and J gave up 2 bases, with 15 bases separating them. This CDR3 spans 16 amino acids. Germline lookup yields CDR1 MNHNY and CDR2 SVGAGI (reference sequence). For the CDR3, the DNA is TGTGCCAGCAGTTTTCAGGGGAGTATGGGCAATCAGCCCCAGCATTTT. It yields the protein CASSFQGSMGNQPQHF.

The V call is TRBV27, the J call TRBJ2-1; TRBD2 matches 11 bases. There are 15 residues in the CDR3. Germline V gene lookup returns CDR1 MNHEY and CDR2 SMNVEV (reference sequence). V gave up 4 bases and J gave up 12 bases; unmatched junction bases: 11. The DNA for the CDR3 is TGTGCCAGCAGTTACCTGGCTAGCGGGGGGTCGGGGCAGTTCTTC. This encodes CASSYLASGGSGQFF.

V gene TRBV7-2 combines with J gene TRBJ1-2; TRBD1 is a possible D gene (6 bases). Germline V gene lookup returns CDR1 SGHTA and CDR2 FQGNSA. There are 14 residues in the CDR3. Trimming left V 1 base short and J 2 bases short, with 8 bases between. CDR3 sequence (DNA): TGTGCCAGCAGCTTAGGAGGACAGAACTATGGCTACACCTTC. Residues: CASSLGGQNYGYTF.

This chain joins TRBV7-3 and TRBJ2-1, with a tentative D call TRBD1 (6 bases). Trimming stripped 1 base from V and 3 bases from J, with 13 bases between. CDR1 is SGHTA and CDR2 is FQGTGA in the germline V gene. The CDR3 length is 16 residues. CDR3 coding DNA: TGTGCCAGCAGCTTAATGGCCAGGGGAATCTACAATGAGCAGTTCTTC. It codes for CASSLMARGIYNEQFF.

The chain is built from TRBV19 and TRBJ2-3, with 11 bases identical to TRBD2. The CDR3 sequence is 14 residues long. V shed 9 bases, J shed 4 bases, and the junction held 6 bases outside the gene matches. The germline CDR1 and CDR2 sequences are LNHDA and SQIVND (reference sequence). This CDR3 is CASHSGGAPDTQYF. The CDR3 DNA sequence: TGTGCCAGCCATAGCGGGGGGGCCCCAGATACGCAGTATTTT.

Sample share makes this clone medium-sized. J is TRBJ2-7 and V is TRBV21-1; the table's TRBD2 call for D was not verified on the DNA. TRBV21-1 is given as a pseudogene. The CDR3 length is 16 residues. DNA for the CDR3: TGTGCCAGCAGCAAAGACAGGACTAGCGGGAGGTACGAGCAGTACTTC. It codes for CASSKDRTSGRYEQYF.

This clone turned up a few times. V usage is TRBV5-8 and J usage is TRBJ1-1; no reliable D call. V dropped 4 bases and J dropped 8 bases, with 12 bases sitting between them. CDR1 and CDR2 from the germline V gene are SGHTS and YDEGEE. The CDR3 is 12 amino acids. This chain's CDR3 is CASSQVITEAFF. CDR3 nucleotide sequence: TGTGCCAGCAGCCAGGTGATAACCGAAGCTTTCTTT. Variable domain in full (rest from reference TRBV5-8 and TRBJ1-1): EAGVTQSPTHLIKTRGQQATLRCSPISGHTSVYWYQQALGLGLQFLLWYDEGEERNRGNFPPRFSGRQFPNYSSELNVNALELEDSALYLCASSQVITEAFFGQGTRLTVV.

V usage is TRBV9 and J usage is TRBJ2-7; D remains unclear. The CDR3 sequence is 13 residues long. Germline CDR1 is SGDLS and CDR2 is YYNGEE. V dropped 1 base and J dropped 6 bases, with 11 bases sitting between them. The CDR3 bases are TGTGCCAGCAGCGTACTCCTCAATTCCGAGCAGTACTTC. Protein sequence: CASSVLLNSEQYF.

V is TRBV19 and J is TRBJ1-5; 7 nucleotides match TRBD1. The CDR3 is 15 amino acids. The ends lost 1 base at V and 4 bases at J; junction bases unmatched: 4. Germline V gene sequence: CDR1 LNHDA, CDR2 SQIVND (reference sequence). The DNA of the CDR3 is TGTGCCAGTAGTATAGCCCGACAGGGAAATCAGCCCCAGCATTTT. This gives the protein CASSIARQGNQPQHF.

The rearrangement joins TRBV7-6 to TRBJ2-5, with TRBD2 as a possible D gene (5 bases). Trimming left V 3 bases short and J 5 bases short, with 10 bases between. This CDR3 has 13 residues. Germline assignment: CDR1 SGHVS and CDR2 FNYEAQ. In DNA form, the CDR3 reads TGTGCCAGCAGCTTGGACTGGACCGAGACCCAGTACTTC. This codes for CASSLDWTETQYF.

J is TRBJ1-2 and V is TRBV5-4; 7 bases are shared with TRBD1. This CDR3 is built from 16 residues. J gave up 4 bases and V 0 bases, and 9 bases lay outside the gene matches. CDR1 is SGHNT and CDR2 is YYREEE in the germline V gene (reference sequence). CDR3 sequence (DNA): TGTGCCAGCAGCTTGGCAGGAGGGGGCCGGACCTATGGCTACACCTTC. Protein product: CASSLAGGGRTYGYTF.

CDR3 region: CASSQPGRNYGYTF. The CDR3 DNA is TGTGCCAGCAGCCAACCGGGACGGAACTATGGCTACACCTTC. J is TRBJ1-2 and V is TRBV5-6; tentatively, D is TRBD1 (5 bases). This CDR3 has 14 residues. The V end was cut by 4 bases, the J end by 2 bases, with 12 bases between. Germline CDR1 and CDR2: SGHDT and YYEEEE. Full variable domain (missing parts from reference TRBV5-6 and TRBJ1-2): DAGVTQSPTHLIKTRGQQVTLRCSPKSGHDTVSWYQQALGQGPQFIFQYYEEEERQRGNFPDRFSGHQFPNYSSELNVNALLLGDSALYLCASSQPGRNYGYTFGSGTRLTVV.

The rearrangement uses TRBV11-2 and TRBJ1-2; possibly TRBD1 for D (6 bases). This CDR3 spans 16 amino acids. Trimming stripped 5 bases from V and 4 bases from J, with 20 bases between. Germline CDR1 and CDR2: SGHAT and FQNNGV. CDR3 in amino acids: CASSPISTGHSYGYTF. CDR3 coding DNA: TGTGCCAGCAGCCCGATTTCAACGGGACATAGCTATGGCTACACCTTC.

The gene calls are TRBV29-1 and TRBJ2-7, with D unclear. V was shortened by 2 bases and J by 4 bases, with 9 bases between the two germline ends. This CDR3 contains 12 residues. The V gene's germline CDR1 is SQVTM and CDR2 ANQGSEA. Here the CDR3 DNA reads TGCAGCGTTGAAACGGCGCCATACGAGCAGTACTTC. Amino acids: CSVETAPYEQYF.

The V and J genes are TRBV7-8 and TRBJ2-7, with D possibly matching TRBD2 (6 bases). This CDR3 region has 13 residues. The V end was cut by 5 bases, the J end by 4 bases, with 12 bases between. CDR1 SGHVS and CDR2 FQNEAQ come from the germline V gene. CDR3 sequence: CASSPGLSYEQYF. DNA of the CDR3: TGTGCCAGCAGCCCGGGACTGTCGTACGAGCAGTACTTC.

The chain couples TRBV9 to TRBJ1-2, with a weak D call TRBD1 (5 bases). Germline CDR1 and CDR2: SGDLS and YYNGEE. V lost 4 bases to trimming and J lost 3 bases, with 19 bases between them. This CDR3 is 16 amino acids long. CDR3 bases: TGTGCCAGCAGCTTAGAAGGGGCGTTAGAGTACTATGGCTACACCTTC. Translated, it gives CASSLEGALEYYGYTF.

CDR3 in amino acids: CASSRGQGASGYTF. CDR3 coding DNA: TGTGCCAGCAGCCGAGGACAGGGGGCGAGTGGCTACACCTTC. This sequence joins TRBV9 and TRBJ1-2, with 11 bases identical to TRBD1. Trimming took 4 bases from V and 7 from J; bases not matched to a gene: 6. The germline CDR1 and CDR2 sequences are SGDLS and YYNGEE. The CDR3 contains 14 residues.

In this sample, this clone turned up a few times. V and J are TRBV28 and TRBJ2-2; weak D call: TRBD1 (6 bases). The CDR3 sequence is 15 residues long. V lost 6 bases and J 3 bases, leaving 14 bases between the germline ends. Germline V gene data show CDR1 as MDHEN and CDR2 as SYDVKM. The CDR3, as DNA: TGTGCCAGCAGACAGGGAGAAAAGGACACCGGGGAGCTGTTTTTT. It translates to CASRQGEKDTGELFF.

This clone was picked up one time. This chain connects TRBV4-3 to TRBJ2-3; 7 nucleotides align to TRBD2. The CDR3 runs to 15 residues. The germline CDR1 and CDR2 sequences are LGHNA and YSLEER. Unmatched junction bases numbered 11, after V lost 5 bases and J lost 6 bases. CDR3 bases: TGCGCCAGCAGCACCTTCGCCCCACTAGCGGATACGCAGTATTTT. Translated: CASSTFAPLADTQYF.

The chain is built from TRBV4-3 and TRBJ2-7; no clear D. The V end lost 4 bases, the J end lost 0 bases, and 13 bases lay between the germline ends. Germline lookup yields CDR1 LGHNA and CDR2 YSLEER. CDR3 length: 15 amino acids. CDR3 coding DNA: TGCGCCAGCAGCCTGGGCGGTTCTAGCTCCTACGAGCAGTACTTC. Protein sequence: CASSLGGSSSYEQYF.

The rearrangement uses TRBV7-9 and TRBJ2-1; no clear D gene. There are 14 residues in the CDR3. Per germline, CDR1 SEHNR and CDR2 FQNEAQ (reference sequence). The germline V and J ends were trimmed by 4 bases and 8 bases, with 15 bases remaining between them. CDR3 loop: CASSSDFYEDEQFF. DNA of the CDR3: TGTGCCAGCAGCTCAGACTTCTATGAGGATGAGCAGTTCTTC. Full variable domain (rest looked up from reference TRBV7-9 and TRBJ2-1): DTGVSQNPRHKITKRGQNVTFRCDPISEHNRLYWYRQTLGQGPEFLTYFQNEAQLEKSRLLSDRFSAERPKGSFSTLEIQRTEQGDSAMYLCASSSDFYEDEQFFGPGTRLTVL.

The chain combines TRBV7-9 with TRBJ1-1; tentative D call: TRBD1 (6 bases). The germline V and J ends were trimmed by 3 bases and 3 bases, with 17 bases remaining between them. This CDR3 contains 16 residues. Germline loops: CDR1 SEHNR, CDR2 FQNEAQ (reference sequence). The CDR3 DNA sequence: TGTGCCAGCAGCTTCCCCTATACAGGGTTTGACACTGAAGCTTTCTTT. Translation: CASSFPYTGFDTEAFF.

This chain uses TRBV5-1 with TRBJ2-7, with D perhaps TRBD1 or TRBD2 (6 bases each). CDR1 SGHRS and CDR2 YFSETQ come from the germline V gene. The CDR3 has 14 amino acids. Trimming pared 0 bases from V and 6 bases from J, leaving 13 bases between. This CDR3 reads CASSLGGGLSEQYF. CDR3 DNA: TGCGCCAGCAGCTTGGGAGGGGGGTTATCCGAGCAGTACTTC.

In its sample, this clone was seen a few times. The chain is built from TRBV19 and TRBJ1-1; 7 nucleotides agree with TRBD1. Trimming removed 10 bases from V and 3 bases from J; junction bases left unmatched: 8. This CDR3 is 13 amino acids long. Germline assignment: CDR1 LNHDA and CDR2 SQIVND (reference sequence). DNA of the CDR3: TGTGCCACCCGACAGGGCCTGCACACTGAAGCTTTCTTT. It yields the protein CATRQGLHTEAFF.

The V and J genes are TRBV7-8 and TRBJ2-2; the match to TRBD1 covers 8 bases. The CDR3 contains 17 residues. Germline V CDR1 and CDR2: SGHVS, FQNEAQ. V shed 1 base, J shed 5 bases, and the junction held 9 bases outside the gene matches. The CDR3 loop reads CASSLDVRTGRTGELFF. In DNA, the CDR3 is TGTGCCAGCAGCTTAGATGTGCGGACAGGGAGGACCGGGGAGCTGTTTTTT.

V usage is TRBV4-3 and J usage is TRBJ1-4; 9 bases are a match to TRBD1. CDR1 and CDR2 (germline): LGHNA, YSLEER. V dropped 4 bases and J dropped 5; count of bases not matched to a gene: 2. This CDR3 has 14 amino acids. Here the CDR3 reads CASSPGTGNEKLFF. Written as DNA, the CDR3 is TGCGCCAGCAGCCCTGGGACAGGGAATGAAAAACTGTTTTTT.

V gene TRBV7-2 combines with J gene TRBJ1-4; 7 bases agree with TRBD1. Germline CDR1 is SGHTA and CDR2 is FQGNSA. The CDR3 extends over 18 amino acids. With 0 bases clipped from V and 0 bases from J, the junction kept 7 bases outside the gene matches. CDR3 region: CASSLAPQGPTTNEKLFF. CDR3 coding DNA: TGTGCCAGCAGCTTAGCACCACAGGGGCCCACAACTAATGAAAAACTGTTTTTT.

The chain couples TRBV7-9 to TRBJ1-2; the match to TRBD1 covers 9 bases. V was clipped by 4 bases and J by 4 bases; unmatched bases: 10. The germline CDR1 and CDR2 sequences are SEHNR and FQNEAQ (reference sequence). This CDR3 comprises 16 residues. The CDR3 coding sequence is TGTGCCAGCAGCTACCCGGGACAGGGAGGGGGCTATGGCTACACCTTC. It is translated as CASSYPGQGGGYGYTF.

This clone came up once. V usage is TRBV7-6 and J usage is TRBJ2-1; the match to TRBD1 covers 8 bases. The CDR3 spans 18 residues. Unmatched junction bases numbered 12, after V lost 2 bases and J lost 3 bases. Germline-derived CDR1 and CDR2 are SGHVS and FNYEAQ. The CDR3 sequence is CASSLLPAGQEYYNEQFF. The CDR3 region has the DNA TGTGCCAGCAGCTTATTGCCCGCGGGACAGGAGTACTACAATGAGCAGTTCTTC.

This chain connects TRBV5-6 to TRBJ1-1; 7 bases are shared with TRBD1. This CDR3 has 17 residues. With V trimmed by 0 bases and J by 0 bases, 8 bases remained unmatched. From germline, CDR1 is SGHDT and CDR2 YYEEEE. The CDR3 DNA reads as TGTGCCAGCAGCTTGGCTTGGGACAGCGGTATGAACACTGAAGCTTTCTTT. It yields the protein CASSLAWDSGMNTEAFF.